This T cell receptor beta chain comes out of a study of blood T cell repertoires in COVID-19. Overall study context: Samples of COVID-19 (acute and convalescent) were obtained from the United States, Italy and Spain. PBMCs, B-cell-depleted T cells, or T cells were the source of the cDNA or gDNA that made up the material.

Deletions cut 5 bases from V and 0 bases from J, with 15 bases between. Germline assignment: CDR1 SGHRS and CDR2 YFSETQ. This CDR3 contains 15 residues. Original processing notes: Amplification with reference gene primers provided the estimates of nucleated cell counts. The method was immunoSEQ multiplex PCR; TCRdb's version includes in-frame clones alone and lacks a portion of them. V, J and clone size reflect that table, while D and trimming were determined from the DNA. In the table there are some 160,000 clones, approximately 90% of which are singletons. This clonotype was sampled from a man aged 18 to 29 with acute or convalescent COVID-19. V gene TRBV5-1 combines with J gene TRBJ2-7; D perhaps matches TRBD2 (6 bases). Source material: peripheral blood. Here the CDR3 DNA reads TGCGCCAGCAGACAAAGCGGGCTAAGCTCCTACGAGCAGTACTTC. Amino acid sequence: CASRQSGLSSYEQYF. The variable domain in full, with the rest retrieved from reference TRBV5-1 and TRBJ2-7, is KAGVTQTPRYLIKTRGQQVTLSCSPISGHRSVSWYQQTPGQGLQFLFEYFSETQRNKGNFPGRFSGRQFSNSRSEMNVSTLELGDSALYLCASRQSGLSSYEQYFGPGTRLTVT.